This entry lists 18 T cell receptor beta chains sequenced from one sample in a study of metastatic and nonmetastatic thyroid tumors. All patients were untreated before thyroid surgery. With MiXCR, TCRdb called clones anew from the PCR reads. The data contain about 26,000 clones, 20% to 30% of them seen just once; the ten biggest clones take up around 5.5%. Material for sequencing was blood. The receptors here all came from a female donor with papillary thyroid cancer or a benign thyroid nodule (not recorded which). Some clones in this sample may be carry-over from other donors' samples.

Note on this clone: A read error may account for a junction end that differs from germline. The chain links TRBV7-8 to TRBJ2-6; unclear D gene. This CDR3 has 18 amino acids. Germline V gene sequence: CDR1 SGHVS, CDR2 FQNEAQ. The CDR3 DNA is TGTGCCAGCAGCCCCCAAGGGCTAGACTTATCTGGGGACAACGTCCTGACTTTC. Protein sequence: CASSPQGLDLSGDNVLTF.

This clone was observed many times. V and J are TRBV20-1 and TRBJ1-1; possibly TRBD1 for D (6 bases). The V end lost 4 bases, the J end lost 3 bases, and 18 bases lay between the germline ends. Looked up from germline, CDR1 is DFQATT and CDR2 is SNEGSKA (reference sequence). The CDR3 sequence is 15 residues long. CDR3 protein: CSAISPGQRDTEAFF. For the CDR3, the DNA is TGCAGTGCTATAAGTCCGGGACAACGGGACACTGAAGCTTTCTTT.

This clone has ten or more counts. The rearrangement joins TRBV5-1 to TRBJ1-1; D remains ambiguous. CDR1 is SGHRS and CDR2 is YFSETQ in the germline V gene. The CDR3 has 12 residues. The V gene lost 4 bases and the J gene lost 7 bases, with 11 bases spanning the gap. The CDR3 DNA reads TGCGCCAGCAGCAGTGAGGGCCATGAAGCTTTCTTT. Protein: CASSSEGHEAFF.

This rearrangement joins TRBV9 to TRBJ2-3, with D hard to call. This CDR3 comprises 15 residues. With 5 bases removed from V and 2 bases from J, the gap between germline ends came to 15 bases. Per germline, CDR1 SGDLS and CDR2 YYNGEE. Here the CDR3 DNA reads TGTGCCAGCAGGGCTAGTGGGCGACTCACAGATACGCAGTATTTT. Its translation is CASRASGRLTDTQYF.

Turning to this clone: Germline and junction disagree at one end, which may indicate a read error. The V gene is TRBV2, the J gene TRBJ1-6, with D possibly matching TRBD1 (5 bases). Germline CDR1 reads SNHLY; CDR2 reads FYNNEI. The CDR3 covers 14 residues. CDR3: CVSSEGQGDSPIHF. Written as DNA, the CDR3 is TGTGTCAGCAGTGAAGGGCAGGGAGATTCACCCATCCACTTT.

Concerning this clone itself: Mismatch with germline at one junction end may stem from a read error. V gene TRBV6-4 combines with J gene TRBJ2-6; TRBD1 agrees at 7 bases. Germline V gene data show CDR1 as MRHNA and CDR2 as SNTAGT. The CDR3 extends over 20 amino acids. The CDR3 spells CASSAYRGSARSSWANVLTF. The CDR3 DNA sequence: TGTGCCAGCAGTGCCTACAGGGGTTCAGCTCGAAGCTCTTGGGCCAACGTCCTGACTTTC.

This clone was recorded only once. The CDR3 DNA sequence: TGCAGTGCTAGAGGGATTCCAGGGGGTCGGGAGATGAACACTGAAGCTTTCTTT. Its protein product is CSARGIPGGREMNTEAFF. The chain employs TRBV20-1 and TRBJ1-1; 7 bases line up with TRBD1. Germline V lookup: CDR1 DFQATT, CDR2 SNEGSKA (reference sequence). Trimming at V came to 1 base and at J to 0 bases, leaving 14 bases not matched to a gene. The CDR3 totals 18 residues.

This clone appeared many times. CDR3 region: CASSTRERSTDTQYF. The CDR3 DNA reads as TGTGCCAGCTCAACCCGGGAGCGTAGCACAGATACGCAGTATTTT. The chain has TRBV27 and TRBJ2-3; D is perhaps TRBD2 (6 bases). The CDR3 totals 15 residues. The germline V gene encodes CDR1 MNHEY and CDR2 SMNVEV (reference sequence). The V end was cut by 8 bases, the J end by 0 bases, with 15 bases between.

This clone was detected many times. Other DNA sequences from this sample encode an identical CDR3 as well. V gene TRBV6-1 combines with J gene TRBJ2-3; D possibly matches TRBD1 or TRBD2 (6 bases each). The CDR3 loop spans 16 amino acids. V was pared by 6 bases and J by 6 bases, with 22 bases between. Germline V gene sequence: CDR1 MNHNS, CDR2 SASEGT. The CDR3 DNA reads TGTGCCAGCAGCTACGCGCACTCTGGGGGGCCGGATACGCAGTATTTT. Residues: CASSYAHSGGPDTQYF.

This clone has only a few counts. The DNA for the CDR3 is TGTGCCAGCAGTCGGACAGGGGGGGCGCACGGCTACACCTTC. This gives the protein CASSRTGGAHGYTF. This chain uses TRBV11-2 with TRBJ1-2; 10 nucleotides align to TRBD1. The germline CDR1 and CDR2 sequences are SGHAT and FQNNGV. V lost 6 bases to trimming and J lost 8 bases; unmatched junction nucleotides: 9. The CDR3 contains 14 residues.

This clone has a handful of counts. Here the CDR3 reads CASIRLTGGARGYTF. DNA of the CDR3: TGTGCCAGCATCCGATTGACAGGGGGCGCGAGAGGCTACACCTTC. This chain connects TRBV6-1 to TRBJ1-2; 10 positions match TRBD1. This CDR3 spans 15 amino acids. After removal of 7 bases from V and 8 bases from J, the junction contained 13 bases not matched to a gene. Germline V lookup: CDR1 MNHNS, CDR2 SASEGT.

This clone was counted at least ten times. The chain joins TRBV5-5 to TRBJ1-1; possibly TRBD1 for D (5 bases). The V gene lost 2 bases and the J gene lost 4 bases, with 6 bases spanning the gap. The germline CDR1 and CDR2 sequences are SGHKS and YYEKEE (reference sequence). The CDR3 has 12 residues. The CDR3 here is CASSFDSTEAFF. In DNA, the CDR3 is TGTGCCAGCAGCTTCGACAGCACTGAAGCTTTCTTT.

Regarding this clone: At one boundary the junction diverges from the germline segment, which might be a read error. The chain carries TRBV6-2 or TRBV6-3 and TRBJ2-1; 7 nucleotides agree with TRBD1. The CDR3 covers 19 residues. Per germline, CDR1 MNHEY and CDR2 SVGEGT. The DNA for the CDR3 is TGTGCCAGCAGTTACTTCGGGACAGCTCCCCTAAGCTCCTACGATGAGCAGTTCTTC. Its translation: CASSYFGTAPLSSYDEQFF.

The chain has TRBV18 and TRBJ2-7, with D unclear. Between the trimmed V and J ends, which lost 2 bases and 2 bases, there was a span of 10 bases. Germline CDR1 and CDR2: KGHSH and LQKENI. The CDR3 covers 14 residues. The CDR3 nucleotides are TGTGCCAGCTCACCATCCCCAAGCCCCTACGAGCAGTACTTC. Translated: CASSPSPSPYEQYF.

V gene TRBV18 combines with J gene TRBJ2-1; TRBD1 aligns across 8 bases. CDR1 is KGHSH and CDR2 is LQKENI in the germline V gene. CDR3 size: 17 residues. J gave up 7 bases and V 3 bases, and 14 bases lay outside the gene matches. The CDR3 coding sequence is TGTGCCAGCTCACCCATATGGACAGGGTGGGGCGGGAATGAGCAGTTCTTC. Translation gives CASSPIWTGWGGNEQFF.

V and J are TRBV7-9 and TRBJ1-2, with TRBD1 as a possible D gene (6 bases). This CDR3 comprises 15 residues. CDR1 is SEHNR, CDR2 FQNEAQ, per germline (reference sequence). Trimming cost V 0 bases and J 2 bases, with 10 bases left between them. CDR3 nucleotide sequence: TGTGCCAGCAGCTTAGCAGGGGGGGCCAACTATGGCTACACCTTC. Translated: CASSLAGGANYGYTF.

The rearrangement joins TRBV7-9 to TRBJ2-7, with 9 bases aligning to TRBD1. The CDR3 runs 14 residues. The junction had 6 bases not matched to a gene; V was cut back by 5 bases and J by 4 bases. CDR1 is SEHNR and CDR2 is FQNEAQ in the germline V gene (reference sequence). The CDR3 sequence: CASSTGTGRYEQYF. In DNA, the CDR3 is TGTGCCAGCAGCACCGGGACAGGGCGGTACGAGCAGTACTTC. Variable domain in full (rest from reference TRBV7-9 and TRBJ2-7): DTGVSQNPRHKITKRGQNVTFRCDPISEHNRLYWYRQTLGQGPEFLTYFQNEAQLEKSRLLSDRFSAERPKGSFSTLEIQRTEQGDSAMYLCASSTGTGRYEQYFGPGTRLTVT.

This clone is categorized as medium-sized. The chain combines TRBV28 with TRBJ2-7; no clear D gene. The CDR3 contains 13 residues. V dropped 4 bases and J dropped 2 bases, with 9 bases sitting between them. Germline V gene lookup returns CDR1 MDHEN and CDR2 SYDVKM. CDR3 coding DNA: TGTGCCAGCAGTTACGTCAGCACCTACGAGCAGTACTTC. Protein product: CASSYVSTYEQYF.